The rows below give T cell receptor beta chains drawn from one sample of a study of blood T cells in healthy people across ages. From the 5' RACE reads, TCRdb called clonotypes with MiXCR, one entry per CDR3 protein. The data show around 750,000 distinct CDR3 sequences, around half seen once. Material for sequencing was blood. The receptors here all came from an elderly man in good health. CDR3s include the opening cysteine and the closing phenylalanine or tryptophan. Fields, in order: V gene, D gene, J gene, clone size, CDR3 DNA, CDR3 protein. The D gene is left open where the match is weak. Some rows mark clone size as missing; the rest say once, few, many or name a class of expanded clone.

V: TRBV6-6; D: TRBD2; J: TRBJ2-7; size: few; DNA: TGTGCCAGCAGTGTGCCGGGAGCGGGAGTCTTCGAGCAGTACTTC; CDR3: CASSVPGAGVFEQYF
V: TRBV5-1; D: NA; J: TRBJ2-5; size: NA; DNA: TGCGCCAGCAGCACCGGGACAACGCAAGAGACCCAGTACTTC; CDR3: CASSTGTTQETQYF
V: TRBV20-1; D: NA; J: TRBJ1-5; size: NA; DNA: TGCAGTGCTAGACGTGAACTTTCCGGGGAGGAGCATTTT; CDR3: CSARRELSGEEHF
V: TRBV7-2; D: TRBD1; J: TRBJ2-7; size: NA; DNA: TGTGCCAGCCGAGGGGGCTCAGATTCCCAAGAGGCCCAGTACTTC; CDR3: CASRGGSDSQEAQYF
V: TRBV28; D: TRBD2; J: TRBJ2-3; size: few; DNA: TGTGCCAGCAGTGGGACTAGCGGGAACACGGGACACAGATACGCGTATTTT; CDR3: CASSGTSGNTGHRYAYF
V: TRBV20-1; D: TRBD2; J: TRBJ2-1; size: NA; DNA: TGCAGTGCTCCCCCGGTGGGACTAGCGGGAGGGAAAGAGCAGTTCTTC; CDR3: CSAPPVGLAGGKEQFF
V: TRBV6-5; D: TRBD1; J: TRBJ2-3; size: NA; DNA: TGTGCCAGCAGCTCCGGGACAGGGGCGCCCAGATACGCGTATTTT; CDR3: CASSSGTGAPRYAYF
V: TRBV4-1; D: NA; J: TRBJ1-6; size: NA; DNA: TGCGCCAGCAGCCGAGGGGGATTGGGTTCACCCCTCCACTTT; CDR3: CASSRGGLGSPLHF
V: TRBV3-1; D: TRBD2; J: TRBJ2-7; size: NA; DNA: TGTGCCAGCAGCCAAGAACTAGCGGGACTGACCGAGCAGTACTTC; CDR3: CASSQELAGLTEQYF
V: TRBV7-2; D: TRBD2; J: TRBJ2-7; size: NA; DNA: TGTGCCAGCAGCTTTGGTGCTAGCGGAAACTACGAGCAGTACTTC; CDR3: CASSFGASGNYEQYF
V: TRBV9; D: TRBD1; J: TRBJ2-1; size: NA; DNA: TGTGCCAGCAGCGTAGCGGGGGGACAGGGAGGATATGAGCAGTTCTTC; CDR3: CASSVAGGQGGYEQFF
V: TRBV7-6; D: TRBD1; J: TRBJ2-7; size: few; DNA: TGTGCCAGCAGCTTAGGGAGCACGTGGACAGGGCGCGAGCAGTACTTC; CDR3: CASSLGSTWTGREQYF
V: TRBV15; D: TRBD1; J: TRBJ2-3; size: NA; DNA: TGTGCCACCAGCACTGGACAGGGGATCGGTCACAGATACGCGTATTTT; CDR3: CATSTGQGIGHRYAYF
V: TRBV29-1; D: TRBD1; J: TRBJ2-1; size: few; DNA: TGCAGCGAGCAGACAGGGGGTGTGAAGTTCTTC; CDR3: CSEQTGGVKFF
V: TRBV6-5; D: TRBD2; J: TRBJ2-5; size: few; DNA: TGTGCCAGCAGGCGAACTAGCGGGAGGGCCGATGAGACCCAGTACTTC; CDR3: CASRRTSGRADETQYF
V: TRBV20-1; D: TRBD1; J: TRBJ2-4; size: many; DNA: TGCAGTGCTAGGCCTCCGACAGGGAAGGACATTCAGTACTTC; CDR3: CSARPPTGKDIQYF
V: TRBV20-1; D: NA; J: TRBJ2-5; size: NA; DNA: TGCAGTGCTAATAGAGCGGGTCAGGGGGAATATGAGCAGTACTTC; CDR3: CSANRAGQGEYEQYF
V: TRBV20-1; D: TRBD1; J: TRBJ1-6; size: few; DNA: TGCAGTGCCCCGGACAGGGCCGATAATTCACCCCTCCACTTT; CDR3: CSAPDRADNSPLHF
V: TRBV10-3; D: TRBD2; J: TRBJ2-3; size: NA; DNA: TGTGCCATCAGTGAGGAACCTGAGGCTAGCGGGAGGGCCGGTGGCACAGATACGCAGTATTTT; CDR3: CAISEEPEASGRAGGTDTQYF
V: TRBV11-2; D: NA; J: TRBJ2-5; size: NA; DNA: TGTGCCAGCAGCTTAGAAGGCAGGGGCTACAGGGAGACCCAGTACTTC; CDR3: CASSLEGRGYRETQYF
V: TRBV18; D: TRBD2; J: TRBJ2-1; size: NA; DNA: TGTGCCAGCTCCCCCTGGACTAGCAAGAATGAGCAGTTCTTC; CDR3: CASSPWTSKNEQFF
V: TRBV5-1; D: NA; J: TRBJ2-7; size: few; DNA: TGCGCCAGCGCCCGGTGGCCTGCCGAAGACGAGCAGTACTTC; CDR3: CASARWPAEDEQYF
V: TRBV20-1; D: TRBD2; J: TRBJ2-5; size: NA; DNA: TGCAGTGCTAGAGAAAGGACTAGCGGGAGGGAGGATCAGTACTTC; CDR3: CSARERTSGREDQYF
V: TRBV20-1; D: TRBD2; J: TRBJ2-7; size: once; DNA: TGCAGTGCCCCGACGGGACTAGCGGGAGTGGGCGAGCAGTACTTC; CDR3: CSAPTGLAGVGEQYF
V: TRBV27; D: TRBD2; J: TRBJ2-7; size: many; DNA: TGTGCCAGCAGAGCGACTAGCGGTTATTATAATGAGCAGTACTTC; CDR3: CASRATSGYYNEQYF
V: TRBV9; D: TRBD2; J: TRBJ2-1; size: NA; DNA: TGTGCCAGCAGCGTAGAGCCAGCGGGAGGGGGGCAGTTCTTC; CDR3: CASSVEPAGGGQFF
V: TRBV6-5; D: NA; J: TRBJ2-6; size: NA; DNA: TGTGCCAGCAGCAAAGGGGACTCTGGGGCCAACGTCCTGACTTTC; CDR3: CASSKGDSGANVLTF
V: TRBV19; D: TRBD2; J: TRBJ2-7; size: NA; DNA: TGTGCCAGTAGTACAGGGGCCGGACTAGCGGGAGGTATTTACGAGCAGTACTTC; CDR3: CASSTGAGLAGGIYEQYF
V: TRBV2; D: NA; J: TRBJ1-5; size: few; DNA: TGTGCCAGCAGTGACCAGGGCGGCTATCAGCCCCAGCATTTT; CDR3: CASSDQGGYQPQHF
V: TRBV5-1; D: NA; J: TRBJ1-1; size: NA; DNA: TGCGCCAGCAGCGCAGACACAGGGAGAAGAACTGAAGCTTTCTTT; CDR3: CASSADTGRRTEAFF
V: TRBV12-3/TRBV12-4; D: TRBD1; J: TRBJ1-2; size: NA; DNA: TGCGCCAGCAGTCCGGGACAGGTAGTGAACTATGGCTACACCTTC; CDR3: CASSPGQVVNYGYTF
V: TRBV20-1; D: NA; J: TRBJ2-7; size: few; DNA: TGCAGTGCTAGAGTGAGGGAGTTCTCCTACGAGCAGTACTTC; CDR3: CSARVREFSYEQYF
V: TRBV6-1; D: TRBD1; J: TRBJ2-6; size: NA; DNA: TGTGCCAGCAGTGAGAGGGGGCTTGGGGCCAACGTCCTGACTTTC; CDR3: CASSERGLGANVLTF
V: TRBV10-3; D: TRBD2; J: TRBJ2-7; size: NA; DNA: TGTGCCATCAGGCGGAGGACTAGCGGGAGTGAGGCCTACGAGCAGTACTTC; CDR3: CAIRRRTSGSEAYEQYF
V: TRBV27; D: NA; J: TRBJ1-1; size: few; DNA: TGTGCCAGCAGTTCGTCCCGGGACGGAAACACTGAAGCTTTCTTT; CDR3: CASSSSRDGNTEAFF
V: TRBV20-1; D: NA; J: TRBJ2-5; size: NA; DNA: TGCAGTGCTAGAGATGGTGTCAGGGTGGAGCAGTACTTC; CDR3: CSARDGVRVEQYF
V: TRBV2; D: NA; J: TRBJ1-4; size: NA; DNA: TGTGCCATCGTAGGGACCGCAACTAATGAAAAACTGTTTTTT; CDR3: CAIVGTATNEKLFF
V: TRBV7-9; D: TRBD1; J: TRBJ1-2; size: NA; DNA: TGTGCCAGCAGCCTACAGGGGGCGGAAGGCTACACCTTC; CDR3: CASSLQGAEGYTF
V: TRBV7-2; D: TRBD2; J: TRBJ2-4; size: NA; DNA: TGTGCCAGCAGCTCCGGGAGGGTAGCCAAAAACATTCAGTACTTC; CDR3: CASSSGRVAKNIQYF
V: TRBV10-3; D: TRBD2; J: TRBJ2-1; size: few; DNA: TGTGCCATCAGTGATAGACGGGAGGGGTACAATGAGCAGTTCTTC; CDR3: CAISDRREGYNEQFF
V: TRBV3-1; D: NA; J: TRBJ2-7; size: few; DNA: TGTGCCAGCAGCCAAGTCATGGGGCCCTCCTACGAGCAGTACTTC; CDR3: CASSQVMGPSYEQYF
V: TRBV24-1; D: TRBD2; J: TRBJ2-3; size: few; DNA: TGTGCCACCAGTGATCAGGGACTAGCGGGAGGCTTGGATACGCAGTATTTT; CDR3: CATSDQGLAGGLDTQYF
V: TRBV20-1; D: NA; J: TRBJ1-4; size: NA; DNA: TGCAGTGCTAGCCAGAATGAAAAACTGTTTTTT; CDR3: CSASQNEKLFF
V: TRBV9; D: TRBD2; J: TRBJ2-1; size: NA; DNA: TGTGCCAGCAGCGGCGGATTGGGACTAGCGGGTAATGAGCAGTTCTTC; CDR3: CASSGGLGLAGNEQFF
V: TRBV19; D: TRBD1; J: TRBJ1-4; size: NA; DNA: TGTGCCAGTAGTCGGACAGGGGCGAATGAAAAACTGTTTTTT; CDR3: CASSRTGANEKLFF
V: TRBV7-3; D: NA; J: TRBJ1-6; size: NA; DNA: TGTGCCAGCAGCACTCGACAACCTATCTATAATTCACCCCTCCACTTT; CDR3: CASSTRQPIYNSPLHF
V: TRBV24-1; D: NA; J: TRBJ1-2; size: NA; DNA: TGTGCCACCAGTGAAGCTTCAGAGGGCTACACCTTC; CDR3: CATSEASEGYTF
V: TRBV5-5; D: NA; J: TRBJ2-3; size: NA; DNA: TGTGCCAGCAGCTCGGGGACTGGCTTAGATACGCAGTATTTT; CDR3: CASSSGTGLDTQYF
V: TRBV7-3; D: NA; J: TRBJ2-6; size: few; DNA: TGTGCCAGCAGCTTAAATAGGGCCTCTGGGGCCAACGTCCTGACTTTC; CDR3: CASSLNRASGANVLTF
V: TRBV7-2; D: NA; J: TRBJ2-3; size: few; DNA: TGTGCCAGCAGCCACCCAGATACGCAGTATTTT; CDR3: CASSHPDTQYF
V: TRBV20-1; D: NA; J: TRBJ2-3; size: NA; DNA: TGCAGTGCTCCCGAGGTGAAGGGCACAGATACGCAGTATTTT; CDR3: CSAPEVKGTDTQYF
V: TRBV10-3; D: NA; J: TRBJ2-3; size: NA; DNA: TGTGCCATCAGTGAGCCGAGCGGGTCCGGAGATACGCAGTATTTT; CDR3: CAISEPSGSGDTQYF